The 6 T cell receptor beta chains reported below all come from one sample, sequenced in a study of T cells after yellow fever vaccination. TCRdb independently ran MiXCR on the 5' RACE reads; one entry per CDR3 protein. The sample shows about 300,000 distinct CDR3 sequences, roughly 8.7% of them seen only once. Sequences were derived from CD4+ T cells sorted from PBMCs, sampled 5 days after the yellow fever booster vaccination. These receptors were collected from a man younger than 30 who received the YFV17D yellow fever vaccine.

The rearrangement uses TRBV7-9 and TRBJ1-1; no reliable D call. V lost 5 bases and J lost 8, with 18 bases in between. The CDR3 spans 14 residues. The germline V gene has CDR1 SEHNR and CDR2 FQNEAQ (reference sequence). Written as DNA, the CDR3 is TGTGCCAGCAGCCGTCGGACGGGTTTTATGGAAGCTTTCTTT. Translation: CASSRRTGFMEAFF.

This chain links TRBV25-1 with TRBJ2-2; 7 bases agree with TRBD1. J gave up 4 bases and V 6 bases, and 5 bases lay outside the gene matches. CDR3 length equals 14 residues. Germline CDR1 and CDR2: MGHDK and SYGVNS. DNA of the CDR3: TGTGCCAGCAGGATCACAGGGGCCACCGGGGAGCTGTTTTTT. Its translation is CASRITGATGELFF. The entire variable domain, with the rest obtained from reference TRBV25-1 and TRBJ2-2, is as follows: EADIYQTPRYLVIGTGKKITLECSQTMGHDKMYWYQQDPGMELHLIHYSYGVNSTEKGDLSSESTVSRIRTEHFPLTLESARPSHTSQYLCASRITGATGELFFGEGSRLTVL.

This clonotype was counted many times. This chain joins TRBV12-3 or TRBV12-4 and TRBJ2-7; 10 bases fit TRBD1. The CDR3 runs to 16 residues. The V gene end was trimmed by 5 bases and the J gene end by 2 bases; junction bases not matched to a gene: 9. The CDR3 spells CASSTGQGGLAYEQYF. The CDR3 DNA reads TGTGCCAGCAGTACCGGACAGGGGGGTCTCGCCTACGAGCAGTACTTC.

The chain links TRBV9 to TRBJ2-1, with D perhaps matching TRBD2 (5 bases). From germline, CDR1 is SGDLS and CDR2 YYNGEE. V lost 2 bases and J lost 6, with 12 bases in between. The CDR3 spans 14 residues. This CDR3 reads CASSVRSGSNEQFF. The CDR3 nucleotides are TGTGCCAGCAGCGTGAGGAGCGGAAGCAATGAGCAGTTCTTC.

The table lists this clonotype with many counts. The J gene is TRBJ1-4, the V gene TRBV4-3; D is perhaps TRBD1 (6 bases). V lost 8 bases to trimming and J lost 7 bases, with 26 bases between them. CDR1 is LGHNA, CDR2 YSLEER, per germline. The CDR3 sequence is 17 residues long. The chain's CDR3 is CASSLTGRGGVGEKLFF. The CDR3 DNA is TGCGCCAGCTCCCTGACTGGTCGGGGGGGCGTTGGTGAAAAACTGTTTTTT.

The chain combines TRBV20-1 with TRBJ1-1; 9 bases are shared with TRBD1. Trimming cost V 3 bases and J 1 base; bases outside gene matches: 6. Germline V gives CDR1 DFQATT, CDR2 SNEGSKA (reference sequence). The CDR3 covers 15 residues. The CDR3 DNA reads TGCAGTGCTAGTATAGGGACAGGGTCGAACACTGAAGCTTTCTTT. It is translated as CSASIGTGSNTEAFF.